This T cell receptor (beta chain) was sequenced during a study of beta chain features in type 1 diabetes. CDR1 is SNHLY, CDR2 FYNNEI, per germline. The CDR3 is 14 amino acids. V shed 3 bases and J shed 7 bases, with 16 bases lying between them. Overall study findings and caveats: TCRB CDR3 length was moderately but significantly reduced in all four CD4+ subsets of Type 1 diabetes patients.

Comment on this clone: The antigen is undetermined.

Investigators reverse transcribed all isolated RNA, so they sequenced expressed TCRB transcripts. The data were produced by immunoSEQ multiplex PCR, yet TCRdb's version contains in-frame clones alone and is incomplete. The sample holds approximately 250,000 clones, 9.5% to 13% seen once. This sequence originates from a man aged 25 to 45 with type 1 diabetes. Sequencing was done on a sample of naive CD4+ T cells from blood. V gene TRBV2 combines with J gene TRBJ2-7; D is perhaps TRBD2 (5 bases). This CDR3 is CASSETLLGREQYF. CDR3 nucleotide sequence: TGTGCCAGCAGTGAGACTCTTCTAGGGAGAGAGCAGTACTTC.